This T cell receptor (beta chain) was captured in a study of technical replicates of blood from several donors. V was cut by 8 bases and J by 2 bases, with 13 bases left in between. The CDR3 is 13 residues long. Germline V gene sequence: CDR1 MNHEY, CDR2 SVGAGI. Generated by immunoSEQ multiplex PCR, the TCRdb table keeps only in-frame clones and is missing some. Of 75,000 or so clones in the sample, about 95% were seen once. Input material: T cells isolated from PBMCs. The J gene is TRBJ2-7, the V gene TRBV6-5, with D unresolved. The receptor was isolated from a human donor in good health. CDR3 coding DNA: TGTGCCAGCGGCCCCGTCCTTACCTACGAGCAGTACTTC. It specifies CASGPVLTYEQYF.